Sequencing of this T cell receptor (beta chain) was carried out in a study of blood T cells in healthy people across ages (dated by TCRdb to about 2015). For the wider study: In model experiments, roughly one uniquely barcoded TCR beta cDNA molecule per two T cells was captured by template switching. To avoid experimental bias, donors of different ages were spread randomly across the sequencing lanes. The study analyzed two additional independent replicas of 1 million unique cDNA reads from the same blood draw for two donors, one aged 18 to 29 and one aged 80 or older. Age-related changes in TCR beta repertoire diversity were measured in the study by deep sequencing normalized with unique cDNA molecular identifiers. Donors were grouped into four age groups: young (average roughly 16 years), middle-aged (around 39), aged (over 55) and long-lived (about 89). General findings and caveats noted by the study authors: Estimates of total diversity from one million sequenced T cells were regarded as lower bounds and underestimates. Bulk unsorted PBMC profiling prevented conclusive comparison of naive and antigen-experienced compartments. Compared with the aged group, the long-lived group had more naive CD4+ T cells, fewer expanded clones and increased TCR diversity, suggesting age selection. The CMV infection status of donors was not known, potentially confounding age-related changes in expanded clonotypes. Observed TCR beta diversity per million T cells fell roughly linearly with age, and a significant reduction was already apparent by age about 36. There was a strong correlation between observed TCR beta diversity and the percentage of naive T cells measured by flow cytometry.

The library was produced with 5' RACE. Sequencer: Illumina HiSeq 2500. A second PCR of 7 to 11 cycles was performed with a sample-barcoded 5' primer and a J-beta primer mix. A template-switch 5' adaptor carrying 12 random nucleotides introduced a unique molecular identifier onto each TCR beta cDNA molecule. Each sample yielded at least 2.5 million CDR3-containing paired-end reads. First-strand cDNA synthesis was performed from all RNA using the Mint cDNA synthesis kit, with priming by a TRBC-specific oligonucleotide. Following uracil-DNA glycosylase treatment, a first 18-cycle PCR with universal primers M1SS and BC2_uni_R was performed on all cDNA. The authors' analysis ran thus. For normalization, 1 million high-quality reads, each with a distinct molecular identifier, were randomly selected from each sample. Reads sharing molecular identifiers were discarded rather than binned into consensus sequences. MiTCR, with a Q25 quality threshold and the strictest error-elimination algorithm, was used for CDR3 identification, clonotype clustering and error correction. A nonparametric unseen species model with Euler transformation was used to estimate lower-bound total TCR beta diversity. TCRdb ran its own pipeline on the public reads, namely fastp trimming at Q25 and MiXCR clone calling, and kept in-frame beta chains. Here each entry gathers all rows of one CDR3 protein and keeps the most common genes and DNA. The V and J calls shown here were made by TCRdb, not taken from the authors' results. In all, the sample holds about a million distinct CDR3 sequences, and 35% to 40% of those were seen once. Clones ranked in the top ten supply 10% to 15% of the sample.

The roughly 37 donors, aged 6 to 90 years, were systemically healthy Caucasian individuals from Russia. Approximately 10 milliliters of peripheral blood were collected from each donor into EDTA-treated Vacutainer tubes. Ficoll-Paque density-gradient centrifugation was used to isolate PBMCs, with at least 7 million per sample. Total RNA was extracted from PBMCs with Trizol reagent, with at least 5 micrograms obtained per sample. For every donor, an aliquot of PBMCs went through flow cytometry to measure the percentages of naive CD45RAhigh/CD27high T cells. This clonotype was detected once. No cognate antigen has been identified for it. No qualities accompany the bases; no much larger clone lies one base away. Input material: blood. The sequence derives from a man between 18 and 35 years old in good health.

The CDR3 reads as follows: CASIHPGYNEQFF. The DNA sequence is TGTGCCAGCATTCATCCTGGGTACAATGAGCAGTTCTTC. Recombination linked TRBV28 to TRBJ2-1; too little of a D gene remains to name it. Measured from the cysteine to the phenylalanine, the CDR3 is 13 residues long. The only DNA kept is the CDR3, 39 bases in frame from the first base. Sequences MDHEN (CDR1) and SYDVKM (CDR2) are obtained from the germline V gene. Cut back by 7 bases and 4 bases, the V and J ends lie 11 bases apart.